These T cell receptor beta chains were read from a single sample in a study of a mutant IDH1 vaccine in newly diagnosed glioma. Generated by immunoSEQ multiplex PCR, the TCRdb table keeps only in-frame clones and is missing some. The sample lists around 39,000 clones, roughly 80% occurring once. Their cognate antigens are unknown. Sequenced here: PBMCs, sampled from a glioma patient whose treatment included an IDH1 peptide vaccine. Receptors were obtained from a woman aged 18-29 years with glioma. Some clones in this sample may be carry-over from other donors' samples. Both conserved end residues are part of each CDR3. Fields, in order: D gene, clone size, J gene, V gene, CDR3 protein, CDR3 DNA. The D gene is left open where the match is weak. Clone size is shown for a subset of rows, as once, few, many or a class of expanded clone.

- | - | TRBJ2-3 | TRBV7-3 | CASSIGYDTQYF | TGTGCCAGCAGTATAGGGTACGATACGCAGTATTTT
- | - | TRBJ2-2 | TRBV9 | CASSVADDRGELFF | TGTGCCAGCAGCGTAGCAGATGATAGGGGGGAGCTGTTTTTT
- | - | TRBJ2-7 | TRBV30 | CAWKGDSPYEQYF | TGTGCCTGGAAGGGAGACTCACCCTACGAGCAGTACTTC
- | - | TRBJ2-3 | TRBV4-3 | CASSQGAGGPDTQYF | TGCGCCAGCAGCCAGGGGGCTGGGGGCCCAGATACGCAGTATTTT
TRBD1 | - | TRBJ2-7 | TRBV27 | CASSYQGALYEQYF | TGTGCCAGCAGTTATCAGGGGGCGCTTTACGAGCAGTACTTC
- | once | TRBJ2-5 | TRBV7-2 | CASSLSSARETQYF | TGTGCCAGCAGCCTTTCTAGCGCCAGAGAGACCCAGTACTTC
- | few | TRBJ1-1 | TRBV6-5 | CASSQRVPPTEAFF | TGTGCCAGCAGCCAAAGGGTACCACCCACTGAAGCTTTCTTT
- | - | TRBJ2-2 | TRBV7-2 | CASSPAGAHTGELFF | TGTGCCAGCAGCCCAGCAGGGGCGCACACCGGGGAGCTGTTTTTT
- | - | TRBJ1-4 | TRBV10-3 | CAIRAAGGEKLFF | TGTGCCATCAGGGCCGCGGGGGGTGAAAAACTGTTTTTT
TRBD2 | - | TRBJ2-7 | TRBV4-1 | CASSHPSGRALGEQYF | TGCGCCAGCAGCCATCCGAGCGGGAGGGCCCTGGGCGAGCAGTACTTC
TRBD2 | - | TRBJ2-7 | TRBV11-3 | CASSLAAGGSYEQYF | TGTGCCAGCAGCTTAGCGGCGGGAGGGTCCTACGAGCAGTACTTC
- | - | TRBJ2-3 | TRBV11-3 | CASSFGGADTQYF | TGTGCCAGCAGCTTTGGCGGGGCAGATACGCAGTATTTT
TRBD1 | - | TRBJ1-2 | TRBV29-1 | CSVNPYPDRGPLSFYGYTF | TGCAGCGTTAACCCATACCCTGACAGGGGGCCCCTATCCTTTTATGGCTACACCTTC
- | - | TRBJ2-1 | TRBV6-1 | CASSPRDEQFF | TGTGCCAGCAGTCCCAGAGATGAGCAGTTCTTC
- | once | TRBJ1-5 | TRBV6-1 | CASSESVVGQPQHF | TGTGCCAGCAGTGAATCAGTGGTGGGTCAGCCCCAGCATTTT
- | - | TRBJ2-2 | TRBV9 | CASSSGTGNTGELFF | TGTGCCAGCAGTAGCGGGACAGGGAACACCGGGGAGCTGTTTTTT
TRBD1 | once | TRBJ2-1 | TRBV7-7 | CASSIGQGAEQFF | TGTGCCAGCAGCATCGGACAGGGGGCAGAGCAGTTCTTC
TRBD2 | - | TRBJ2-1 | TRBV5-6 | CASSLAGTSSLDEQFF | TGTGCCAGCAGCTTGGCCGGGACTAGCAGCCTAGATGAGCAGTTCTTC
TRBD1 | - | TRBJ1-1 | TRBV29-1 | CSVDRTTGGTEAFF | TGCAGCGTTGACCGAACGACAGGGGGCACTGAAGCTTTCTTT
- | - | TRBJ1-4 | TRBV5-5 | CASSSTGRRGLVGEKLFF | TGTGCCAGCAGCTCCACGGGACGCAGGGGTTTGGTGGGAGAAAAACTGTTTTTT
- | - | TRBJ2-7 | TRBV19 | CASSIDQQNAYEQYF | TGTGCCAGTAGTATAGATCAGCAGAACGCCTACGAGCAGTACTTC
- | - | TRBJ1-4 | TRBV9 | CASSAGDRSNEKLFF | TGTGCCAGCAGCGCCGGAGACAGGTCTAATGAAAAACTGTTTTTT